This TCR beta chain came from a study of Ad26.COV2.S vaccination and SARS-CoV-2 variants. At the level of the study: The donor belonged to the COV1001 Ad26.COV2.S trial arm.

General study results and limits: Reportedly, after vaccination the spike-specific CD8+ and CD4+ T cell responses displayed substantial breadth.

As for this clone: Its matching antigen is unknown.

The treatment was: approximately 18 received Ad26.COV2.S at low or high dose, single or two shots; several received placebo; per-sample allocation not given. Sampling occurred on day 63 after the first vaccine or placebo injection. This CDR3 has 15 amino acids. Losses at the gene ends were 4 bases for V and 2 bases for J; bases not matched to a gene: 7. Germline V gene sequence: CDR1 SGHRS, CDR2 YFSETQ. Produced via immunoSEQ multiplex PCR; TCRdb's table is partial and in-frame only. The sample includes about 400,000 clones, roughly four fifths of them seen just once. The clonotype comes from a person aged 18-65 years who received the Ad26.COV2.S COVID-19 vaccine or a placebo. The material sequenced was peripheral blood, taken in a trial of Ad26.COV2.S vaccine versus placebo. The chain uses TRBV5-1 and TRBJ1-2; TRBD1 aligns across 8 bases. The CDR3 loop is CASSDRGSKNYGYTF. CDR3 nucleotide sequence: TGCGCCAGCAGCGACAGGGGTTCCAAGAACTATGGCTACACCTTC.